The sequence of this T cell receptor beta chain was determined in a study of cytomegalovirus exposure and HLA in healthy donors. The germline gives CDR1 SNHLY, CDR2 FYNNEI. V was clipped by 4 bases and J by 3 bases, with 12 bases between them. CDR3 length equals 15 residues. The PCR was carried out with 60 Vbeta primers and 13 Jbeta primers. In the study's own analysis: Among the unique TCR beta chains that a later analysis counted, 75 million to 85 million in all, some 10 million were shared. Assay: immunoSEQ multiplex PCR; the TCRdb copy retains only in-frame clones and omits some. Clonal size and the V and J genes are those of that table, whereas D and trimming came from the DNA. The sample has some 200,000 clones, 70% seen once. Findings of the study overall: Many donors shared some public TCRs, even though most TCR sequences were rare. TCR beta chains numbering 164 were designated cytomegalovirus-associated. An analysis that was carried out later associated fewer than 20,000 TCR beta sequences with HLA alleles at 0.05 false discovery rate.

A remark on this clone: Its antigen is not identified.

The receptor was derived from a man aged 40-49 years in good health and CMV-seropositive. The sequencing input was PBMCs. The rearrangement links TRBV2 to TRBJ2-2, with D tentatively TRBD2 (6 bases). The CDR3 DNA reads TGTGCCAGCAGTGTAAACGGGGGTTACACCGGGGAGCTGTTTTTT. Translation gives CASSVNGGYTGELFF.